The rows below give T cell receptor beta chains drawn from one sample of a study of blood T cell repertoires in COVID-19. TCRdb keeps only in-frame clones here, not all; method: immunoSEQ multiplex PCR. The sample shows some 150,000 clones, around 84% of them seen only once. Sequenced: peripheral blood. Receptors were obtained from a man aged 35 to 55 with acute or convalescent COVID-19. The CDR3 runs from the conserved cysteine through the conserved F or W. Fields, in order: J gene, V gene, clone size, D gene, CDR3 protein, CDR3 DNA. A D gene is named only where the DNA matches it firmly. Part of the rows lack a size; the others show once, few, many or a class for expanded clones.

TRBJ1-4,TRBV7-2,few,TRBD1,CASSLGTGYEKLFF,TGTGCCAGCAGCTTAGGGACAGGATATGAAAAACTGTTTTTT
TRBJ1-2,TRBV3-1/TRBV3-2,NA,NA,CASSQELDTGRGGYTF,TGTGCCAGCAGCCAAGAATTGGACACCGGTAGAGGTGGCTACACCTTC
TRBJ2-1,TRBV10-2,few,TRBD1,CASSLDRGVYNEQFF,TGCGCCAGCAGTCTAGACAGGGGGGTCTACAATGAGCAGTTCTTC
TRBJ2-2,TRBV5-4,once,NA,CASSSTVATGELFF,TGTGCCAGCAGCTCGACAGTTGCCACCGGGGAGCTGTTTTTT
TRBJ1-2,TRBV5-1,NA,NA,CASALTGGNYGYTF,TGCGCCAGCGCCCTGACGGGGGGCAACTATGGCTACACCTTC
TRBJ1-5,TRBV3-1/TRBV3-2,NA,NA,CASSQGWAVLNQPQHF,TGTGCCAGCAGCCAAGGATGGGCTGTACTCAATCAGCCCCAGCATTTT
TRBJ2-3,TRBV9,NA,NA,CASSVDPLRDTQYF,TGTGCCAGCAGCGTAGACCCCCTGCGAGATACGCAGTATTTT
TRBJ2-7,TRBV6-5,NA,TRBD1,CASSRQGAILYEQYF,TGTGCCAGCAGCCGACAGGGGGCTATTCTCTACGAGCAGTACTTC
TRBJ1-1,TRBV10-3,NA,NA,CAISEAGTLIEAFF,TGTGCCATCAGTGAGGCCGGGACACTGATTGAAGCTTTCTTT
TRBJ2-5,TRBV10-3,NA,TRBD1,CAIRDDRGQETQYF,TGTGCCATCAGAGATGACAGGGGGCAAGAGACCCAGTACTTC
TRBJ1-3,TRBV9,NA,TRBD1,CASSPSTGAGNTIYF,TGTGCCAGCAGCCCCTCAACAGGGGCTGGAAACACCATATATTTT
TRBJ2-2,TRBV19,NA,TRBD1,CASSIDTGGSTGELFF,TGTGCCAGTAGTATAGATACAGGGGGGAGCACCGGGGAGCTGTTTTTT
TRBJ2-3,TRBV15,NA,NA,CATSRVADTQYF,TGTGCCACCAGCAGAGTCGCAGATACGCAGTATTTT
TRBJ1-5,TRBV6-1,once,NA,CASSETGGGNQPQHF,TGTGCCAGCAGTGAAACTGGGGGGGGGAATCAGCCCCAGCATTTT
TRBJ1-6,TRBV11-2,NA,NA,CASSLVAWTANSPLHF,TGTGCCAGCAGCCTCGTTGCTTGGACAGCTAATTCACCCCTCCACTTT
TRBJ2-7,TRBV18,NA,NA,CASSPRGQVREFYEQYF,TGTGCCAGCTCACCACGCGGACAGGTTCGGGAGTTTTACGAGCAGTACTTC
TRBJ1-2,TRBV6-5,NA,TRBD1,CASSFRTGSYGYTF,TGTGCCAGCAGTTTTAGGACAGGGTCCTATGGCTACACCTTC
TRBJ1-5,TRBV19,NA,NA,CASQDRSGQPQHF,TGTGCCAGCCAAGACAGAAGCGGGCAGCCCCAGCATTTT
TRBJ1-1,TRBV19,NA,NA,CACDSLNTEAFF,TGTGCCTGCGACTCACTGAACACTGAAGCTTTCTTT
TRBJ2-1,TRBV15,NA,NA,CATSRLQGQYNEQFF,TGTGCCACCAGCAGGCTGCAGGGACAATACAATGAGCAGTTCTTC
TRBJ2-3,TRBV7-2,NA,TRBD2,CASSFLAGVSTDTQYF,TGTGCCAGCAGCTTTCTAGCGGGGGTTTCCACAGATACGCAGTATTTT
TRBJ2-5,TRBV5-1,NA,NA,CASSFNTQETQYF,TGCGCCAGCAGCTTTAACACCCAAGAGACCCAGTACTTC
TRBJ2-2,TRBV18,NA,TRBD2,CASSPGLAVAGELFF,TGTGCCAGCTCACCAGGACTAGCCGTCGCCGGGGAGCTGTTTTTT
TRBJ1-2,TRBV3-1/TRBV3-2,NA,TRBD1,CASSPTGAYGYTF,TGTGCCAGCAGCCCCACAGGGGCCTATGGCTACACCTTC
TRBJ1-5,TRBV6-5,NA,TRBD1,CASRRDRSSNQPQHF,TGTGCCAGCAGACGGGACAGGTCGAGCAATCAGCCCCAGCATTTT
TRBJ1-4,TRBV18,NA,TRBD1,CASSPRQGYEKLFF,TGTGCCAGCTCACCCCGACAGGGATATGAAAAACTGTTTTTT
TRBJ2-5,TRBV19,NA,TRBD2,CASSIRTSGGQETQYF,TGTGCCAGTAGTATACGGACTAGCGGGGGGCAAGAGACCCAGTACTTC
TRBJ1-2,TRBV2,NA,TRBD1,CASSQTGDIYGYTF,TGTGCCAGCAGTCAAACAGGGGACATCTATGGCTACACCTTC
TRBJ1-2,TRBV29-1,NA,TRBD1,CSVDQDRASGGYTF,TGCAGCGTTGACCAGGACAGGGCATCCGGTGGCTACACCTTC
TRBJ2-6,TRBV2,NA,NA,CASSPDMTGANVLTF,TGTGCCAGCAGTCCTGACATGACTGGGGCCAACGTCCTGACTTTC
TRBJ1-6,TRBV30,NA,NA,CAWSSRAPNSPLHF,TGTGCCTGGAGTAGCAGGGCCCCTAATTCACCCCTCCACTTT
TRBJ1-1,TRBV19,once,TRBD1,CASSWDRGGSTEAFF,TGTGCCAGTAGTTGGGACAGGGGGGGTTCCACTGAAGCTTTCTTT
TRBJ2-3,TRBV7-3,NA,NA,CASSPRGRGNTDTQYF,TGTGCCAGCAGCCCACGGGGGCGGGGGAACACAGATACGCAGTATTTT
TRBJ1-5,TRBV7-9,NA,NA,CASPTVQGTSNQPQHF,TGTGCCAGCCCTACGGTACAGGGAACGAGCAATCAGCCCCAGCATTTT
TRBJ1-5,TRBV27,NA,NA,CASSQLTAYSNQPQHF,TGTGCCAGCAGCCAATTGACAGCCTATAGCAATCAGCCCCAGCATTTT
TRBJ1-1,TRBV7-8,NA,NA,CASSDQTGGEAFF,TGTGCCAGCAGCGACCAGACAGGAGGTGAAGCTTTCTTT
TRBJ1-1,TRBV10-3,NA,NA,CAISESGGLNTEAFF,TGTGCCATCAGTGAGTCGGGGGGTTTGAACACTGAAGCTTTCTTT
TRBJ2-7,TRBV20-1,NA,TRBD1,CSADREYEQYF,TGCAGTGCCGACAGGGAGTACGAGCAGTACTTC
TRBJ1-2,TRBV29-1,NA,TRBD1,CSDRGQITNYGYTF,TGCAGCGACAGGGGGCAGATTACTAACTATGGCTACACCTTC
TRBJ1-1,TRBV5-4,NA,NA,CASSSVENTEAFF,TGTGCCAGCAGCTCGGTCGAGAACACTGAAGCTTTCTTT